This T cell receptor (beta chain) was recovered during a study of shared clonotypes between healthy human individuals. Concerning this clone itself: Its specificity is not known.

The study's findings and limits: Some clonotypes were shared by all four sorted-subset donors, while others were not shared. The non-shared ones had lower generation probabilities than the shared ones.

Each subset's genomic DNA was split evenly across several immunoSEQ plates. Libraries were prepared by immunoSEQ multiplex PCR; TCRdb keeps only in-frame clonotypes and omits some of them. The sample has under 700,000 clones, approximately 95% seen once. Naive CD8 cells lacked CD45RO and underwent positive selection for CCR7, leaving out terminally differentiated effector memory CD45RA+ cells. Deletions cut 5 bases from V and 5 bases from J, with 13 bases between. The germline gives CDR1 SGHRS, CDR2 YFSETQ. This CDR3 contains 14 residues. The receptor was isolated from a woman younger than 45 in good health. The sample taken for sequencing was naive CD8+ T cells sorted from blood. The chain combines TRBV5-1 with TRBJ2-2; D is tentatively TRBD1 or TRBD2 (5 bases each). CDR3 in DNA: TGCGCCAGCAGTGAGTTAGGGGAGACCGGGGAGCTGTTTTTT. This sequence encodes CASSELGETGELFF.